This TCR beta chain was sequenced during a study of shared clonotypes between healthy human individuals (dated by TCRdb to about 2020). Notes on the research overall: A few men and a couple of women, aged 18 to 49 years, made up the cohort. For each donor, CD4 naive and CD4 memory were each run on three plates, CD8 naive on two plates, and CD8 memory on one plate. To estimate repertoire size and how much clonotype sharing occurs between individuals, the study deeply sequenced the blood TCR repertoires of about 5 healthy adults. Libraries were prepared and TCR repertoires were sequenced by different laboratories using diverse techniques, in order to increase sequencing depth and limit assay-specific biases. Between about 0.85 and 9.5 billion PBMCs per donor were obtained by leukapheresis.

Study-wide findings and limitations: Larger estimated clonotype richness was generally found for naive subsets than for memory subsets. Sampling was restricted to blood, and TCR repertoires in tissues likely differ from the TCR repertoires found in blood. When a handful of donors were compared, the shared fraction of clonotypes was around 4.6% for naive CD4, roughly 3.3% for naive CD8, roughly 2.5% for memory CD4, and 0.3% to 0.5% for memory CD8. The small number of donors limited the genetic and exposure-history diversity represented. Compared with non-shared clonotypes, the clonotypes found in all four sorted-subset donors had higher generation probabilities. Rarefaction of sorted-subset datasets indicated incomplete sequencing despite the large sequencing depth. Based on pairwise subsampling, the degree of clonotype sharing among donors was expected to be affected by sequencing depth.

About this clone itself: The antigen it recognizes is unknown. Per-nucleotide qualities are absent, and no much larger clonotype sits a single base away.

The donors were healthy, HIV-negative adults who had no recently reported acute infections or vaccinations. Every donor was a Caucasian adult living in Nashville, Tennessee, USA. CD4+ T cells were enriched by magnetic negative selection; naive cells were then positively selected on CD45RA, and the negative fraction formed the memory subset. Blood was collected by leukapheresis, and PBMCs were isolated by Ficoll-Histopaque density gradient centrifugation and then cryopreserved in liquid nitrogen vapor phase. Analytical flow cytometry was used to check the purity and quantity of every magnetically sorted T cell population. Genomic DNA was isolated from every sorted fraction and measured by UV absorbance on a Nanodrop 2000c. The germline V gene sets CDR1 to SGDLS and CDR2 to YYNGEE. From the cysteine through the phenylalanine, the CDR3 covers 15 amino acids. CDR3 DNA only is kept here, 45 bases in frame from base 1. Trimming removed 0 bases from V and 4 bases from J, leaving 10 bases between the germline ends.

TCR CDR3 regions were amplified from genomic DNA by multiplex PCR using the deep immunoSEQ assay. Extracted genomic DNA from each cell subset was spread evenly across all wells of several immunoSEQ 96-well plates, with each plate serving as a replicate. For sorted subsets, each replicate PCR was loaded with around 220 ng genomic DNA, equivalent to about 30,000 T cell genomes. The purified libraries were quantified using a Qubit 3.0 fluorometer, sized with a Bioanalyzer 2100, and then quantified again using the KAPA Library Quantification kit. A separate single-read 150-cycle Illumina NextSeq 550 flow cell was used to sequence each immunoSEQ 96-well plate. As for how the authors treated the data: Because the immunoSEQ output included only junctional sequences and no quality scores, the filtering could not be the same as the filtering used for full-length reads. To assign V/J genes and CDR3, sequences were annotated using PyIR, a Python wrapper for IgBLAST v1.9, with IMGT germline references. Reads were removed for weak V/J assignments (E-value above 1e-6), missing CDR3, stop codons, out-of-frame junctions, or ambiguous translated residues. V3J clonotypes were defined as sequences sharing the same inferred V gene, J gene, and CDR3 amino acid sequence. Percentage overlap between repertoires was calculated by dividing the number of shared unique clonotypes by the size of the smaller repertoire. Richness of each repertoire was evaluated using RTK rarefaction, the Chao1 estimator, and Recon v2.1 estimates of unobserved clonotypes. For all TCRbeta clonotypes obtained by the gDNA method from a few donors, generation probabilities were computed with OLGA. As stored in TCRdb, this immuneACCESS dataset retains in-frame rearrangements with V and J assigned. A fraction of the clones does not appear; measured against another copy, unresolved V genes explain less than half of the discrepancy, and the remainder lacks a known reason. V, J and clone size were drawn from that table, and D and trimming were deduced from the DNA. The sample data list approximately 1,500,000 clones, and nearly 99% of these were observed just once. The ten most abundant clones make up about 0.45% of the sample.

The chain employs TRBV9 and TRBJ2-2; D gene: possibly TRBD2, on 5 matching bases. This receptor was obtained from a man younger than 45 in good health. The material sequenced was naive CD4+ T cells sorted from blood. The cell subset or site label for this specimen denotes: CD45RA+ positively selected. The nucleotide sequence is TGTGCCAGCAGCGTAGGAGGGCCCGGCACCGGGGAGCTGTTTTTT. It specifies CASSVGGPGTGELFF.